These 24 T cell receptor beta chains came from one sample sequenced in a study of CXCR3-negative and CXCR3-positive naive CD8 T cells. The TRB cDNA libraries were prepared by 5' RACE with UMI labels. Using the 5' RACE reads, TCRdb records one entry per CDR3 protein without DNA. Its table records around 47,000 distinct CDR3 sequences. The sequencing sample was made of memory CD8+ T cells from blood. The receptors stem from a human donor in good health. Some clones in this sample may be carry-over from other donors' samples.

The rearrangement joins TRBV29-1 to TRBJ1-1; TCRdb selects TRBD1, and the lack of DNA leaves this call unchecked. There are 16 residues in the CDR3. Germline CDR1 and CDR2: SQVTM and ANQGSEA. The CDR3 protein is CSGRLRLTAGNTEAFF.

V and J are TRBV7-9 and TRBJ1-4. Germline CDR1 reads SEHNR; CDR2 reads FQNEAQ (reference sequence). The CDR3 contains 16 residues. This chain's CDR3 is CASSLDSASPYEKLFF.

The V and J genes are TRBV5-6 and TRBJ1-5; the D call from TCRdb, TRBD1, cannot be confirmed without DNA. Germline V CDR1 and CDR2: SGHDT, YYEEEE. This CDR3 is built from 14 residues. CDR3 region: CASSSGQGVQPQHF.

The chain is built from TRBV12-3 or TRBV12-4 and TRBJ2-1; as DNA is missing, the TRBD2 call by TCRdb cannot be tested. CDR3 size: 16 residues. CDR3 loop: CASRPTTSGGPNEQFF.

The gene calls are TRBV28 and TRBJ2-1; TCRdb names TRBD1, which stays unverified in the absence of DNA. Germline V CDR1 and CDR2: MDHEN, SYDVKM. The CDR3 is 13 residues long. This CDR3 is CASSLGSLGEQFF.

This chain links TRBV4-1 with TRBJ2-1; TCRdb's D call, TRBD2, is unchecked because there is no DNA. The CDR3 totals 17 residues. Germline values: CDR1 MGHRA, CDR2 YSYEKL. CDR3 amino acids: CASSQEWPFGGQNEQFF.

This chain uses TRBV12-3 or TRBV12-4 with TRBJ2-1; no DNA is available, so the TRBD1 call from TCRdb remains unchecked. The CDR3 covers 12 residues. This CDR3 is CASSSTGVEQFF.

The chain combines TRBV12-3 or TRBV12-4 with TRBJ1-6. The CDR3 contains 13 residues. The CDR3 sequence is CASSLDGNSPLHF.

The chain couples TRBV7-2 to TRBJ1-1; the TCRdb call, TRBD1, lacks DNA for checking. The CDR3 runs 13 residues. Germline CDR1 is SGHTA and CDR2 is FQGNSA. CDR3 sequence reads: CARRFRGMTEAFF.

This chain links TRBV7-8 with TRBJ1-5; TCRdb's D call of TRBD1 is untestable without DNA. This CDR3 has 16 amino acids. Germline CDR1 reads SGHVS; CDR2 reads FQNEAQ. The CDR3 here is CASSLDAGTGGQPQHF.

The chain is built from TRBV6-5 and TRBJ2-1; TCRdb selects TRBD2, and the lack of DNA leaves this call unchecked. The germline V gene encodes CDR1 MNHEY and CDR2 SVGAGI. The CDR3 runs 13 residues. CDR3 sequence reads: CASSARALNEQFF.

This chain connects TRBV7-3 to TRBJ2-5; TCRdb calls TRBD1, which cannot be checked without DNA. The CDR3 is 15 amino acids. Germline V lookup: CDR1 SGHTA, CDR2 FQGTGA. This CDR3 reads CASSLSGGLLETQYF.

This rearrangement joins TRBV7-9 to TRBJ2-5; TCRdb indicates TRBD1, and absent DNA this call remains unverified. The CDR3 loop spans 16 amino acids. CDR1 is SEHNR, CDR2 FQNEAQ, per germline (reference sequence). CDR3 region: CASSTGEPGVSETQYF.

The genes are TRBV9 and TRBJ2-6; without DNA, the TCRdb call of TRBD2 cannot be checked. CDR1 SGDLS and CDR2 YYNGEE come from the germline V gene. The CDR3 consists of 17 residues. The CDR3 sequence is CASSVDRRLSGANVLTF. Using reference TRBV9 and TRBJ2-6 for the parts outside the CDR3, the full variable domain is DSGVTQTPKHLITATGQRVTLRCSPRSGDLSVYWYQQSLDQGLQFLIQYYNGEERAKGNILERFSAQQFPDLHSELNLSSLELGDSALYFCASSVDRRLSGANVLTFGAGSRLTVL.

The gene calls are TRBV6-4 and TRBJ2-3; absent DNA, TCRdb's TRBD2 call cannot be checked. Germline CDR1 and CDR2: MRHNA and SNTAGT. CDR3 length: 14 residues. CDR3 loop: CASSERGGTDTQYF.

The rearrangement uses TRBV12-3 or TRBV12-4 and TRBJ2-2; with no DNA, the TCRdb D assignment of TRBD2 cannot be verified. This CDR3 has 20 residues. CDR3 in amino acids: CASNVSPGLHSTSGTGELFF.

The J gene is TRBJ1-1, the V gene TRBV5-1; TCRdb outputs TRBD1, but without DNA this stays unchecked. This CDR3 comprises 15 residues. Germline V gives CDR1 SGHRS, CDR2 YFSETQ. The CDR3 reads CASSLALRGGTEAFF. The variable domain in full, with the rest retrieved from reference TRBV5-1 and TRBJ1-1, is KAGVTQTPRYLIKTRGQQVTLSCSPISGHRSVSWYQQTPGQGLQFLFEYFSETQRNKGNFPGRFSGRQFSNSRSEMNVSTLELGDSALYLCASSLALRGGTEAFFGQGTRLTVV.

V and J are TRBV20-1 and TRBJ1-4; checking the TCRdb D call of TRBD1 is not possible without DNA. Germline loops: CDR1 DFQATT, CDR2 SNEGSKA (reference sequence). The CDR3 is made up of 13 amino acids. CDR3 sequence reads: CSAPGTGLEKLFF.

This chain uses TRBV29-1 with TRBJ2-5; TCRdb's D gene call, TRBD1, goes unchecked for lack of DNA. The CDR3 loop spans 15 amino acids. Germline CDR1 is SQVTM and CDR2 is ANQGSEA. The CDR3 region is CSVEVRGGARETQYF.

The J gene is TRBJ2-7, the V gene TRBV4-3. Germline lookup yields CDR1 LGHNA and CDR2 YSLEER. This CDR3 has 13 residues. The CDR3 sequence: CASSQAQGREQYF.

This clonotype is deemed large (0.1 to 1%) by its frequency. CDR3 in amino acids: CASSAKGLDTGELFF. The chain is built from TRBV6-4 and TRBJ2-2; TCRdb lists TRBD1, though no DNA is available to test this call. Germline lookup yields CDR1 MRHNA and CDR2 SNTAGT. The CDR3 sequence is 15 residues long.

This chain connects TRBV7-9 to TRBJ2-1; as DNA is missing, the TRBD1 call by TCRdb cannot be tested. This CDR3 is built from 15 residues. The germline V gene encodes CDR1 SEHNR and CDR2 FQNEAQ (reference sequence). The chain's CDR3 is CASSLRGQGVNEQFF.

The chain recombines TRBV28 with TRBJ2-1. This CDR3 is built from 11 residues. Germline V gene data show CDR1 as MDHEN and CDR2 as SYDVKM. The CDR3 loop reads CASSALNEQFF. Complete variable domain (other parts from reference TRBV28 and TRBJ2-1): DVKVTQSSRYLVKRTGEKVFLECVQDMDHENMFWYRQDPGLGLRLIYFSYDVKMKEKGDIPEGYSVSREKKERFSLILESASTNQTSMYLCASSALNEQFFGPGTRLTVL.

This chain connects TRBV4-1 to TRBJ2-4. There are 13 residues in the CDR3. From germline, CDR1 is MGHRA and CDR2 YSYEKL. The CDR3: CASSQYDRNIQYF.